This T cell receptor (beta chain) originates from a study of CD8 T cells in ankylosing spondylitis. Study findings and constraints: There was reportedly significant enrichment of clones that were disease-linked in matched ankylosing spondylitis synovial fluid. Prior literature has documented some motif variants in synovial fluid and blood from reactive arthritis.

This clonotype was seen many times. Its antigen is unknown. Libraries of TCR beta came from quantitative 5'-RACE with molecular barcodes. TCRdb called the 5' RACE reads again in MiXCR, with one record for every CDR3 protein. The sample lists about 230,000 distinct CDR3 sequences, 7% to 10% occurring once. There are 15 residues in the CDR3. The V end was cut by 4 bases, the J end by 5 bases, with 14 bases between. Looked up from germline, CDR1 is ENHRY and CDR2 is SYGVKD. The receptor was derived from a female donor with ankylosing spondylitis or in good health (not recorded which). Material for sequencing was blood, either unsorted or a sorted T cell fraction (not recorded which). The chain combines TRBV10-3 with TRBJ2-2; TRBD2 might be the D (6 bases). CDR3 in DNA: TGTGCCATCAGTGCAGCCGGGAGCCGAACCGGGGAGCTGTTTTTT. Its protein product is CAISAAGSRTGELFF.